This T cell receptor (beta chain) stems from a study of shared clonotypes between healthy human individuals. When replicate PCRs were run on sorted subsets, they used about 220 ng DNA, about 30,000 T cell genomes. The protocol was immunoSEQ multiplex PCR, while the TCRdb copy is restricted to in-frame clones and leaves out a portion. In the table there are 1.4 million or so clones, approximately 98.5% of which are singletons. Looked up from germline, CDR1 is SGHVS and CDR2 is FNYEAQ. The length of the CDR3 is 13 residues. V lost 3 bases to trimming and J lost 7 bases, with 12 bases between them. This clonotype was sampled from a man in his thirties or forties in good health. The V and J genes are TRBV7-6 and TRBJ1-1, with D perhaps TRBD1 (5 bases). Sequenced sample: naive CD4+ T cells sorted from blood. Subset here: CD45RA+ positively selected. CDR3 residues: CASSFIGDGEAFF. The CDR3 DNA follows: TGTGCCAGCAGCTTTATAGGGGACGGTGAAGCTTTCTTT.